This T cell receptor (beta chain) was recorded in a study of human T cells and chemical hapten exposure. In the study overall: Patients, predominantly female, presented with alopecia areata, totalis or universalis. Variation in per-sample TCR yields came mainly from small pooled library volume differences.

The V gene lost 5 bases and the J gene lost 6 bases, with 9 bases spanning the gap. The germline V gene encodes CDR1 SNHLY and CDR2 FYNNEI. The CDR3 has 12 amino acids. This sample's time point: patch test 1, 2 weeks after DPC sensitization. Indicated treatment: therapeutic diphenylcyclopropenone sensitization with weekly scalp DPC. Extraction yielded total RNA from whole blood (unfractionated). This clonotype was detected once. In the authors' workflow: TCRs per sample had a median of approximately 88,000 and ranged from about 20,000 to 750,000. MiXCR, run by TCRdb on the RACE reads, gives a single entry per CDR3 protein. For this entry, the V and J calls and clone size follow TCRdb and not the study's own pipeline. The sample contains around 120,000 distinct CDR3 sequences, roughly 13% of which appear only once.

This clonotype was obtained from a man between 18 and 35 years old with alopecia areata. Some clones in this sample may be carry-over from other donors' samples. The specimen was whole blood, collected in connection with sensitization to the hapten diphenylcyclopropenone (DPC). J is TRBJ2-3 and V is TRBV2; no definite D call. The CDR3 reads CASSLYRDTQYF. In nucleotides, the CDR3 is TGTGCCAGCAGTCTCTATCGGGATACGCAGTATTTT.